This T cell receptor (beta chain) derives from a study of regulatory T cells in long-lasting Graves disease. The CDR3 has 18 residues. V lost 8 bases, J lost 0 bases, and 12 bases stayed unmatched. Germline V gene data show CDR1 as MNHNS and CDR2 as SASEGT. The time point: newly diagnosed GD, antithyroid drugs for less than 3 months. Making the TCR library involved RNA that had been extracted from PBMCs. Approximately 9-milliliter peripheral blood samples went into EDTA tubes. Library construction for TCR beta used iRepertoire HTBI primers and Arm-PCR of CDR3 regions. TCRdb analysed the multiplex PCR reads with MiXCR anew, one entry per CDR3 protein. The data contain hundreds of thousands of distinct CDR3 sequences, 16% of them seen just once; the ten biggest clones take up approximately 11%. This same sample was also taken into another study, of T cells in Graves' hyperthyroidism and ophthalmopathy.

This TCR was sampled from a woman aged 25 to 39 with Graves disease. The J gene is TRBJ2-2, the V gene TRBV6-1, with 10 bases matching TRBD1. This specimen consisted of peripheral blood mononuclear cells (PBMCs), obtained at new diagnosis, from a patient treated with antithyroid drugs. This CDR3 reads CASLPGTGVSANTGELFF. The CDR3, as DNA: TGTGCCAGCTTGCCCGGGACAGGGGTTAGCGCGAACACCGGGGAGCTGTTTTTT.